Following are 20 T cell receptor beta chains from one sample sequenced in a study of blood T cell repertoires in COVID-19. The repertoire was sequenced with immunoSEQ multiplex PCR; TCRdb's copy has only in-frame clones and lacks some. The table has about 200,000 clones, around 86% seen once; the top ten hold around 6%. Sequenced material: peripheral blood. The receptors were sampled from a man aged 60-69 years who had recovered from COVID-19.

The V and J genes are TRBV27 and TRBJ2-3, with 13 bases identical to TRBD2. V lost 6 bases, J lost 6 bases, and 6 bases stayed unmatched. The CDR3 runs to 15 residues. Per the germline V gene, CDR1 is MNHEY and CDR2 is SMNVEV (reference sequence). The CDR3 spells CASSNGLAGEDTQYF. The DNA for the CDR3 is TGTGCCAGCAGCAACGGACTAGCGGGAGAGGATACGCAGTATTTT.

CDR3 residues: CASSTEVLNQPQHF. CDR3 DNA sequence: TGTGCCAGCAGTACCGAGGTGCTCAATCAGCCCCAGCATTTT. The chain is built from TRBV2 and TRBJ1-5, with D uncertain. From germline, CDR1 is SNHLY and CDR2 FYNNEI. Trimming left V 5 bases short and J 3 bases short, with 11 bases between. This CDR3 contains 14 residues.

The chain couples TRBV2 to TRBJ2-1; 11 nucleotides line up with TRBD2. Germline CDR1 SNHLY, CDR2 FYNNEI. V lost 8 bases and J lost 0; bases outside the gene matches: 9. This CDR3 comprises 17 residues. The CDR3 DNA follows: TGTGCCAGCCTCTGGGGACTAGCGGCGACCTCCTACAATGAGCAGTTCTTC. Amino acids: CASLWGLAATSYNEQFF.

The rearrangement links TRBV3-1 (or the pseudogene TRBV3-2) to TRBJ1-2, with 10 bases matching TRBD1. The CDR3 covers 15 residues. V lost 3 bases and J lost 1; bases outside the gene matches: 2. Germline V gene data show CDR1 as LGHDT and CDR2 as YNNKEL (reference sequence). CDR3 sequence reads: CASSHGTGVNYGYTF. In DNA form, the CDR3 reads TGTGCCAGCAGCCATGGGACAGGGGTTAACTATGGCTACACCTTC.

This clone was found once. This chain links TRBV5-5 with TRBJ1-2; D possibly corresponds to TRBD1 (6 bases). CDR3 length equals 14 residues. From germline, CDR1 is SGHKS and CDR2 YYEKEE (reference sequence). With 2 bases removed from V and 0 bases from J, the gap between germline ends came to 8 bases. The CDR3 sequence: CASSLGGTNYGYTF. CDR3 DNA: TGTGCCAGCAGCTTAGGGGGTACTAACTATGGCTACACCTTC.

V usage is TRBV9 and J usage is TRBJ2-6; D not resolved. The CDR3 sequence is 15 residues long. The V end was cut by 2 bases, the J end by 0 bases, with 6 bases between. Germline lookup yields CDR1 SGDLS and CDR2 YYNGEE. The CDR3 region has the DNA TGTGCCAGCAGCGTCCTCTTCTCTGGGGCCAACGTCCTGACTTTC. As protein: CASSVLFSGANVLTF.

The chain joins TRBV7-3 to TRBJ2-2; 9 nucleotides align to TRBD2. Unmatched junction bases numbered 5, after V lost 2 bases and J lost 4 bases. The CDR3 has 16 residues. Per germline, CDR1 SGHTA and CDR2 FQGTGA. CDR3 sequence (DNA): TGTGCCAGCAGCTTAGGTAGCGGGAGTACCACCGGGGAGCTGTTTTTT. It is translated as CASSLGSGSTTGELFF.

This chain links TRBV30 with TRBJ1-1; the D is unclear. V gave up 0 bases and J gave up 7 bases, with 6 bases separating them. This CDR3 spans 11 amino acids. The germline V gene has CDR1 GTSNPN and CDR2 SVGIG (reference sequence). CDR3 in DNA: TGTGCCTGGAGTGTTGGCGGTGAAGCTTTCTTT. As protein: CAWSVGGEAFF.

This rearrangement joins TRBV5-1 to TRBJ2-2; a possible D gene is TRBD1 (6 bases). This CDR3 spans 14 amino acids. Trimming cost V 4 bases and J 5 bases, with 12 bases left between them. In germline, CDR1 is SGHRS, CDR2 YFSETQ. The CDR3 loop is CASSPTGLTGELFF. The CDR3 DNA is TGCGCCAGCAGCCCTACAGGGCTGACCGGGGAGCTGTTTTTT.

Details on this clone: A junction end diverges from the germline sequence, so it may reflect a read error. The chain is built from TRBV2 and TRBJ2-7; D remains ambiguous. The CDR3 totals 12 residues. Germline values: CDR1 SNHLY, CDR2 FYNNEI. The chain's CDR3 is CASREGPREQYF. In nucleotides, the CDR3 is TGTGCCAGCAGGGAAGGGCCCCGCGAGCAGTACTTC.

The chain is built from TRBV2 and TRBJ1-1; possibly TRBD1 for D (5 bases). Germline CDR1 is SNHLY and CDR2 is FYNNEI. The V and J ends lost 8 bases and 0 bases respectively, with 13 bases between them. The CDR3 contains 14 residues. For the CDR3, the DNA is TGTGCCAGCTCAGGGTGGGGTCTGAACACTGAAGCTTTCTTT. This gives the protein CASSGWGLNTEAFF.

This clone has a single count. V and J are TRBV27 and TRBJ1-2; D is ambiguous. CDR3 length: 13 amino acids. Germline CDR1 is MNHEY and CDR2 is SMNVEV (reference sequence). V lost 3 bases and J 4 bases, leaving 9 bases between the germline ends. The CDR3 reads CASSFSGSYGYTF. As DNA, the CDR3 is TGTGCCAGCAGTTTTTCGGGATCCTATGGCTACACCTTC.

The chain has TRBV7-2 and TRBJ1-6, with 9 bases fitting TRBD1. Germline V lookup: CDR1 SGHTA, CDR2 FQGNSA. The length of the CDR3 is 15 residues. V was clipped by 4 bases and J by 7 bases; unmatched bases: 5. CDR3 in amino acids: CASSYAGTGNSPLHF. DNA of the CDR3: TGTGCCAGCAGCTACGCCGGGACAGGGAATTCACCCCTCCACTTT.

This rearrangement joins TRBV12-3 or TRBV12-4 to TRBJ2-7, with 8 bases aligning to TRBD2. The CDR3 extends over 13 amino acids. J gave up 3 bases and V 6 bases, and 4 bases lay outside the gene matches. CDR3 nucleotides: TGTGCCAGCAGACTCGGGACTAGCTACGAGCAGTACTTC. Protein product: CASRLGTSYEQYF.

The chain uses TRBV20-1 and TRBJ2-3, with unresolved D. Looked up from germline, CDR1 is DFQATT and CDR2 is SNEGSKA (reference sequence). CDR3 length: 11 amino acids. The CDR3 nucleotides read TGCAGCGTAGCTACCACAGATACGCAGTATTTT. Its translation: CSVATTDTQYF.

This sequence joins TRBV28 and TRBJ1-1; 8 nucleotides agree with TRBD1. The junction had 10 bases not matched to a gene; V was cut back by 6 bases and J by 1 base. Germline loops: CDR1 MDHEN, CDR2 SYDVKM. The CDR3 runs 16 residues. CDR3 protein: CASRPSQGARNTEAFF. DNA of the CDR3: TGTGCCAGCAGACCCTCTCAGGGGGCACGGAACACTGAAGCTTTCTTT.

Comment on this clone: Other DNA sequences in the same sample also yield this CDR3. The rearrangement joins TRBV11-2 to TRBJ2-2; 7 nucleotides line up with TRBD2. Germline values: CDR1 SGHAT, CDR2 FQNNGV. The length of the CDR3 is 16 residues. J gave up 2 bases and V 1 base, and 4 bases lay outside the gene matches. The CDR3 spells CASSLGLAVNTGELFF. For the CDR3, the DNA is TGTGCCAGCAGCTTAGGCCTAGCGGTTAACACCGGGGAGCTGTTTTTT. Full variable domain (remainder filled in from reference TRBV11-2 and TRBJ2-2): EAGVAQSPRYKIIEKRQSVAFWCNPISGHATLYWYQQILGQGPKLLIQFQNNGVVDDSQLPKDRFSAERLKGVDSTLKIQPAKLEDSAVYLCASSLGLAVNTGELFFGEGSRLTVL.

This chain uses TRBV18 with TRBJ1-3, with D tentatively TRBD1 (6 bases). The germline CDR1 and CDR2 sequences are KGHSH and LQKENI. The CDR3 runs 15 residues. V lost 3 bases and J 4 bases, leaving 13 bases between the germline ends. The CDR3 nucleotides are TGTGCCAGCTCACCGGTATACAGGGCCGGAAACACCATATATTTT. Protein: CASSPVYRAGNTIYF. Complete variable domain (other parts from reference TRBV18 and TRBJ1-3): NAGVMQNPRHLVRRRGQEARLRCSPMKGHSHVYWYRQLPEEGLKFMVYLQKENIIDESGMPKERFSAEFPKEGPSILRIQQVVRGDSAAYFCASSPVYRAGNTIYFGEGSWLTVV.

This clone came up once. This chain joins TRBV7-2 and TRBJ1-1, with TRBD1 as a possible D gene (5 bases). V was trimmed by 4 bases and J by 5 bases, leaving 17 bases between them. Germline V gives CDR1 SGHTA, CDR2 FQGNSA. The CDR3 runs to 15 residues. DNA for the CDR3: TGTGCCAGCAGCTCGTCCTTCAGGGTATGGACTGAAGCTTTCTTT. Translated: CASSSSFRVWTEAFF.

V is TRBV24-1 and J is TRBJ2-2; no clear D gene. This CDR3 has 14 residues. Germline V gene sequence: CDR1 KGHDR, CDR2 SFDVKD. V dropped 5 bases and J dropped 5 bases, with 11 bases sitting between them. CDR3 DNA sequence: TGTGCCACCAGTGCAGAGGAGAGAACCGGGGAGCTGTTTTTT. Translating gives CATSAEERTGELFF.